The 16 T cell receptor beta chains presented below share a single source sample, sequenced in a study of shared clonotypes between healthy human individuals (dated by TCRdb to about 2020). Libraries came from the immunoSEQ multiplex PCR assay. This immuneACCESS table, as held by TCRdb, lists in-frame sequences with V and J called but not all clones. Of the missing ones, under half trace to an unresolved V gene in checked studies; the others have no known cause. Here the sample has 550,000 to 850,000 clones; roughly 72% occur a single time. Of the sample, about 1.8% is held by the ten largest clones. Sequenced sample: memory CD4+ T cells sorted from blood. The cell subset or site label, read with the paper, signifies: CD45RA-negative fraction. All receptors come from a woman aged 30 to 39 in good health.

The V gene is TRBV6-5, the J gene TRBJ2-6; no definite D call. Germline V gene lookup returns CDR1 MNHEY and CDR2 SVGAGI. Trimming took 5 bases from V and 0 from J, leaving 8 bases between them. This CDR3 spans 15 amino acids. In nucleotides, the CDR3 is TGTGCCAGCAGTCCCCCCCGCTCTGGGGCCAACGTCCTGACTTTC. Its translation: CASSPPRSGANVLTF.

The chain is built from TRBV7-9 and TRBJ2-7; D gene ambiguous. The CDR3 runs 13 residues. CDR1 is SEHNR, CDR2 FQNEAQ, per germline (reference sequence). V was shortened by 1 base and J by 2 bases, with 6 bases between the two germline ends. This chain's CDR3 is CASSLERPYEQYF. The CDR3, as DNA: TGTGCCAGCAGCTTAGAACGGCCCTACGAGCAGTACTTC.

This sequence joins TRBV5-6 and TRBJ2-5; D possibly corresponds to TRBD1 (5 bases). V lost 4 bases and J lost 0, with 13 bases in between. Germline lookup yields CDR1 SGHDT and CDR2 YYEEEE. The CDR3 runs to 15 residues. CDR3 sequence: CASSIETVYQETQYF. For the CDR3, the DNA is TGTGCCAGCAGCATAGAGACAGTTTACCAAGAGACCCAGTACTTC.

This chain joins TRBV2 and TRBJ2-7; 7 nucleotides agree with TRBD1. This CDR3 is built from 12 residues. The V gene end was trimmed by 8 bases and the J gene end by 1 base; junction bases not matched to a gene: 2. CDR1 is SNHLY, CDR2 FYNNEI, per germline. DNA of the CDR3: TGTGCCAGCGGGGGACAGTCCTACGAGCAGTACTTC. Translation: CASGGQSYEQYF.

The genes are TRBV19 and TRBJ1-5, with D unclear. This CDR3 is built from 18 residues. V shed 7 bases and J shed 0 bases, with 22 bases lying between them. Germline assignment: CDR1 LNHDA and CDR2 SQIVND (reference sequence). CDR3: CASIPGLPREDSNQPQHF. Written as DNA, the CDR3 is TGTGCCAGTATCCCCGGACTCCCAAGGGAGGATAGCAATCAGCCCCAGCATTTT.

V usage is TRBV7-3 and J usage is TRBJ1-1; D gene unclear. Trimming shortened V by 2 bases and J by 4 bases, and 14 bases separated the two germline ends. The CDR3 sequence is 15 residues long. CDR1 and CDR2 from the germline V gene are SGHTA and FQGTGA. The DNA of the CDR3 is TGTGCCAGCAGCTTAGTTCCGCAGGTGAGCACTGAAGCTTTCTTT. Its protein product is CASSLVPQVSTEAFF.

The gene calls are TRBV6-5 and TRBJ2-2; D gene uncertain. V was clipped by 0 bases and J by 7 bases, with 12 bases between them. The CDR3 is 15 residues long. From germline, CDR1 is MNHEY and CDR2 SVGAGI. The CDR3 DNA is TGTGCCAGCAGTTACTCAACTACGTCGAACGGGGAGCTGTTTTTT. The encoded protein is CASSYSTTSNGELFF.

V and J are TRBV18 and TRBJ1-2; weak D call: TRBD1 (5 bases). CDR1 and CDR2 from the germline V gene are KGHSH and LQKENI. Trimming pared 0 bases from V and 3 bases from J, leaving 14 bases between. CDR3 length: 16 residues. The CDR3 DNA reads TGTGCCAGCTCACCACCCGGTTTAAGGGGCGACTATGGCTACACCTTC. This translates into CASSPPGLRGDYGYTF.

The chain couples TRBV5-6 to TRBJ1-5; the match to TRBD1 covers 8 bases. V lost 0 bases and J lost 7; bases outside the gene matches: 3. The germline CDR1 and CDR2 sequences are SGHDT and YYEEEE. The CDR3 covers 14 residues. CDR3 nucleotides: TGTGCCAGCAGCTTGGGAGACAGGGGACAGCCCCAGCATTTT. Protein product: CASSLGDRGQPQHF.

This clone has more than one count but fewer than ten. Other DNA variants within this sample encode the same CDR3. The V and J genes are TRBV5-1 and TRBJ2-3; 8 positions agree with TRBD1. The CDR3 runs to 16 residues. The V gene's germline CDR1 is SGHRS and CDR2 YFSETQ. Trimming took 0 bases from V and 3 from J; bases not matched to a gene: 6. CDR3 in amino acids: CASSLGQGASTDTQYF. The DNA for the CDR3 is TGCGCCAGCAGCTTGGGGCAGGGGGCAAGTACAGATACGCAGTATTTT.

The rearrangement uses TRBV10-3 and TRBJ1-1, with D uncertain. V was trimmed by 4 bases and J by 3 bases, leaving 6 bases between them. Germline V gene data show CDR1 as ENHRY and CDR2 as SYGVKD. This CDR3 spans 12 amino acids. The CDR3 coding sequence is TGTGCCATCAGTGGACAATACACTGAAGCTTTCTTT. Translating it yields CAISGQYTEAFF.

The rearrangement joins TRBV9 to TRBJ2-7, with 8 bases that match TRBD2. Germline CDR1 SGDLS, CDR2 YYNGEE. V lost 2 bases and J lost 12; bases outside the gene matches: 7. The CDR3 loop spans 12 amino acids. The CDR3 sequence: CASSVGAGEPYF. The CDR3 region has the DNA TGTGCCAGCAGCGTCGGAGCGGGAGAACCGTACTTC. Full variable domain (remainder filled in from reference TRBV9 and TRBJ2-7): DSGVTQTPKHLITATGQRVTLRCSPRSGDLSVYWYQQSLDQGLQFLIQYYNGEERAKGNILERFSAQQFPDLHSELNLSSLELGDSALYFCASSVGAGEPYFGPGTRLTVT.

As concerns this clone: The junction does not match germline at one end; this may be a read error. The CDR3 DNA is TGTGCCAGCAATTCACTAGCGGGATCCTCCAATGAGCAGTTCTTC. Translation gives CASNSLAGSSNEQFF. V and J are TRBV27 and TRBJ2-1; 10 nucleotides agree with TRBD2. Per the germline V gene, CDR1 is MNHEY and CDR2 is SMNVEV (reference sequence). The CDR3 runs to 15 residues.

This chain links TRBV5-1 with TRBJ1-1; D gene ambiguous. The CDR3 runs 15 residues. CDR1 and CDR2 from the germline V gene are SGHRS and YFSETQ. Trimming removed 0 bases at V and 6 bases at J, with 15 bases between. In nucleotides, the CDR3 is TGCGCCAGCAGCTTGGTCTATGGTGGGGTATCTGAAGCTTTCTTT. As protein: CASSLVYGGVSEAFF.

The CDR3 sequence: CASRGTPGTGRYNEQFF. The CDR3, as DNA: TGTGCCAGTAGGGGGACTCCTGGGACTGGCCGATACAATGAGCAGTTCTTC. The chain uses TRBV19 and TRBJ2-1; a possible D gene is TRBD2 (6 bases). The CDR3 consists of 17 residues. V was pared by 6 bases and J by 4 bases, with 22 bases between. Germline V gene lookup returns CDR1 LNHDA and CDR2 SQIVND (reference sequence).

The chain links TRBV11-2 to TRBJ1-1, with D hard to call. The CDR3 consists of 14 residues. Germline V gives CDR1 SGHAT, CDR2 FQNNGV. V was pared by 4 bases and J by 0 bases, with 9 bases between. CDR3 loop: CASSSPTLNTEAFF. DNA of the CDR3: TGTGCCAGCAGCTCCCCAACATTGAACACTGAAGCTTTCTTT. Using reference TRBV11-2 and TRBJ1-1 for the parts outside the CDR3, the full variable domain is EAGVAQSPRYKIIEKRQSVAFWCNPISGHATLYWYQQILGQGPKLLIQFQNNGVVDDSQLPKDRFSAERLKGVDSTLKIQPAKLEDSAVYLCASSSPTLNTEAFFGQGTRLTVV.